These 17 T cell receptor beta chains came from one sample sequenced in a study of blood T cell repertoires in COVID-19. Sequencing used immunoSEQ multiplex PCR; TCRdb keeps in-frame clones, though not all of them. The table lists about 130,000 clones, around three quarters of them singletons. Specimen: peripheral blood. These receptors were taken from a human donor in a cohort sampled during active COVID-19.

CDR3 region: CASSLRAGYNEQFF. CDR3 coding DNA: TGTGCCAGCAGCTTAAGAGCGGGCTACAATGAGCAGTTCTTC. The genes are TRBV7-3 and TRBJ2-1, with TRBD2 as a possible D gene (6 bases). The CDR3 runs 14 residues. Germline-derived CDR1 and CDR2 are SGHTA and FQGTGA. Trimming shortened V by 1 base and J by 3 bases, and 7 bases separated the two germline ends.

This clone was observed once. The chain combines TRBV7-9 with TRBJ1-1; 7 nucleotides match TRBD1. From germline, CDR1 is SEHNR and CDR2 FQNEAQ (reference sequence). Trimming cost V 6 bases and J 0 bases; bases outside gene matches: 7. The CDR3 runs to 15 residues. The CDR3 bases are TGTGCCAGCAGTAGGACAGGCAGCCTGAACACTGAAGCTTTCTTT. Residues: CASSRTGSLNTEAFF.

This chain connects TRBV3-1 (or the pseudogene TRBV3-2) to TRBJ1-1; D gene unclear. V was pared by 4 bases and J by 2 bases, with 14 bases between. This CDR3 region has 15 residues. Germline-derived CDR1 and CDR2 are LGHDT and YNNKEL (reference sequence). The CDR3 region is CASSPEVGLNTEAFF. The CDR3 DNA sequence: TGTGCCAGCAGCCCGGAGGTAGGCCTTAACACTGAAGCTTTCTTT.

The rearrangement links TRBV15 to TRBJ2-5; 11 nucleotides match TRBD1. V lost 3 bases, J lost 5 bases, and 2 bases stayed unmatched. From germline, CDR1 is LNHNV and CDR2 YYDKDF (reference sequence). This CDR3 has 14 residues. The CDR3 DNA sequence: TGTGCCACCAGCAGCGGGACAGGGGGGGAGACCCAGTACTTC. It yields the protein CATSSGTGGETQYF.

The V and J genes are TRBV19 and TRBJ2-7, with 8 bases fitting TRBD1. Germline CDR1 is LNHDA and CDR2 is SQIVND (reference sequence). The CDR3 runs to 14 residues. V lost 5 bases, J lost 2 bases, and 5 bases stayed unmatched. The CDR3 nucleotides read TGTGCCAGTAGTTCAGGACAGGGACCCTACGAGCAGTACTTC. Translated: CASSSGQGPYEQYF.

The rearrangement joins TRBV27 to TRBJ2-7; 15 bases line up with TRBD2. The CDR3 is 19 residues long. After removal of 4 bases from V and 0 bases from J, the junction contained 10 bases not matched to a gene. The V gene's germline CDR1 is MNHEY and CDR2 SMNVEV (reference sequence). Written as DNA, the CDR3 is TGTGCCAGCAGTTCCGTCCCGGGACTAGCGGGGGGACTCTCCTACGAGCAGTACTTC. Translating gives CASSSVPGLAGGLSYEQYF.

This clone came up once. This chain joins TRBV13 and TRBJ1-3; D is ambiguous. CDR3 length: 16 residues. Germline values: CDR1 PRHDT, CDR2 FYEKMQ (reference sequence). Trimming took 0 bases from V and 4 from J, leaving 13 bases between them. The CDR3 bases are TGTGCCAGCAGCTTAGGCTTTCAACCCGGGGGAAACACCATATATTTT. Translation gives CASSLGFQPGGNTIYF.

The chain joins TRBV2 to TRBJ1-1; TRBD1 is a possible D gene (5 bases). Germline lookup yields CDR1 SNHLY and CDR2 FYNNEI. V was cut by 7 bases and J by 1 base, with 16 bases left in between. This CDR3 comprises 15 residues. The chain's CDR3 is CASTLKGWQNTEAFF. The DNA for the CDR3 is TGTGCCAGCACCCTAAAGGGGTGGCAGAACACTGAAGCTTTCTTT.

The rearrangement joins TRBV7-8 to TRBJ2-5; D perhaps matches TRBD2 (6 bases). There are 16 residues in the CDR3. CDR1 is SGHVS, CDR2 FQNEAQ, per germline. Trimming removed 7 bases at V and 2 bases at J, with 20 bases between. The CDR3 DNA is TGTGCCAGCAAGATCGGCGGGGCCTCGACGCAAGAGACCCAGTACTTC. Protein sequence: CASKIGGASTQETQYF.

J is TRBJ2-7 and V is TRBV24-1; 9 nucleotides agree with TRBD1. The CDR3 is 14 residues long. CDR1 and CDR2 from the germline V gene are KGHDR and SFDVKD. After removal of 6 bases from V and 1 base from J, the junction contained 3 bases not matched to a gene. The CDR3 is CATSPGTGSYEQYF. CDR3 nucleotides: TGTGCCACCAGTCCCGGGACAGGGTCCTACGAGCAGTACTTC.

The chain combines TRBV29-1 with TRBJ2-7; D is possibly TRBD1 (6 bases). CDR1 and CDR2 from the germline V gene are SQVTM and ANQGSEA. V was shortened by 6 bases and J by 0 bases, with 12 bases between the two germline ends. The CDR3 spans 13 residues. CDR3 DNA sequence: TGCAGCGTCGCCCAGACAGGCTCCTACGAGCAGTACTTC. Amino acids: CSVAQTGSYEQYF.

This clone appeared a single time. This chain uses TRBV7-8 with TRBJ2-1; 8 nucleotides match TRBD2. After removal of 2 bases from V and 5 bases from J, the junction contained 5 bases not matched to a gene. The CDR3 is 15 amino acids. Germline loops: CDR1 SGHVS, CDR2 FQNEAQ. CDR3 sequence: CASSLTSGGHNEQFF. In nucleotides, the CDR3 is TGTGCCAGCAGCTTAACCAGCGGGGGTCACAATGAGCAGTTCTTC.

This chain connects TRBV3-1 (or the pseudogene TRBV3-2) to TRBJ2-1; TRBD2 aligns across 10 bases. The CDR3 length is 16 residues. With V trimmed by 1 base and J by 0 bases, 0 bases remained unmatched. CDR1 and CDR2 from the germline V gene are LGHDT and YNNKEL (reference sequence). The CDR3 DNA reads TGTGCCAGCAGCCAAGGACTAGCGGGCTCCTACAATGAGCAGTTCTTC. Translating gives CASSQGLAGSYNEQFF.

V gene TRBV9 combines with J gene TRBJ1-5, with D possibly being TRBD1 (5 bases). V was clipped by 4 bases and J by 5 bases, with 13 bases between them. The CDR3 length is 14 residues. Germline loops: CDR1 SGDLS, CDR2 YYNGEE. The CDR3 sequence: CASSPGLLYQPQHF. The CDR3 DNA reads as TGTGCCAGCAGCCCAGGGTTGCTTTATCAGCCCCAGCATTTT.

The chain carries TRBV28 and TRBJ2-7, with D possibly being TRBD1 (6 bases). The ends were cut back, 6 bases at V and 5 bases at J, with 11 bases in the middle. CDR3 length equals 12 residues. CDR1 MDHEN and CDR2 SYDVKM come from the germline V gene. CDR3 region: CASSPGTHEQYF. In DNA form, the CDR3 reads TGTGCCAGCAGCCCCGGGACACACGAGCAGTACTTC.

The rearrangement joins TRBV24-1 to TRBJ2-7; no definite D call. The CDR3 runs to 14 residues. Deletions cut 0 bases from V and 2 bases from J, with 7 bases between. Germline V gives CDR1 KGHDR, CDR2 SFDVKD. The CDR3 loop is CATSDLDIPYEQYF. CDR3 sequence (DNA): TGTGCCACCAGTGATTTGGACATTCCCTACGAGCAGTACTTC.

The V call is TRBV3-1 (or the pseudogene TRBV3-2), the J call TRBJ1-2, with 10 bases that match TRBD1. From germline, CDR1 is LGHDT and CDR2 YNNKEL (reference sequence). V shed 6 bases and J 8 bases; nucleotides not matched to a gene: 6. This CDR3 has 13 residues. In nucleotides, the CDR3 is TGTGCCAGCAGTTGGGGACAGGGGCGCGGCTACACCTTC. Translation: CASSWGQGRGYTF.